This T cell receptor beta chain originates from a study of technical replicates of blood from a handful of donors. CDR1 and CDR2 from the germline V gene are LNHDA and SQIVND (reference sequence). The J segment lost 9 bases and the V segment lost 3 bases, leaving 8 bases of the junction unmatched. The CDR3 has 14 amino acids. Data came from immunoSEQ multiplex PCR; TCRdb stores just in-frame clones and leaves some out. The profile covers about 75,000 clones, with almost 95% appearing a single time and approximately 0.38% taken by the ten largest. This chain joins TRBV19 and TRBJ2-1; 7 nucleotides align to TRBD2. The specimen was T cells isolated from PBMCs. This receptor was identified in a human donor in good health. DNA for the CDR3: TGTGCCAGTAGTATCGGGACTACTGCCGGTGAGCAGTTCTTC. Amino acid sequence: CASSIGTTAGEQFF.